The entry below describes one TCR beta chain. Its antigen is undetermined. These data are taken from a study of cytomegalovirus exposure and HLA in healthy donors. Overall study results and limits: The study reported that TCR beta sequences accurately predicted HLA-A and HLA-B alleles in most subjects.

There are 16 residues in the CDR3. V dropped 6 bases and J dropped 0 bases, with 15 bases sitting between them. CDR1 and CDR2 from the germline V gene are SEHNR and FQNEAQ (reference sequence). 13 Jbeta primers and 60 Vbeta primers were used for the PCR. Using immunoSEQ multiplex PCR, the repertoire was profiled, and TCRdb retains in-frame clones only, with some absent. The table gives over 100,000 clones; the top ten clones make up more than 1.5% of it. The sample consisted of PBMCs. The chain employs TRBV7-9 and TRBJ2-1, with D hard to call. This receptor was taken from a woman in her 40s in good health and CMV-seropositive. The CDR3 spells CASSLIADSSYNEQFF. The CDR3 DNA sequence: TGTGCCAGCAGTCTCATAGCTGATAGCTCCTACAATGAGCAGTTCTTC.